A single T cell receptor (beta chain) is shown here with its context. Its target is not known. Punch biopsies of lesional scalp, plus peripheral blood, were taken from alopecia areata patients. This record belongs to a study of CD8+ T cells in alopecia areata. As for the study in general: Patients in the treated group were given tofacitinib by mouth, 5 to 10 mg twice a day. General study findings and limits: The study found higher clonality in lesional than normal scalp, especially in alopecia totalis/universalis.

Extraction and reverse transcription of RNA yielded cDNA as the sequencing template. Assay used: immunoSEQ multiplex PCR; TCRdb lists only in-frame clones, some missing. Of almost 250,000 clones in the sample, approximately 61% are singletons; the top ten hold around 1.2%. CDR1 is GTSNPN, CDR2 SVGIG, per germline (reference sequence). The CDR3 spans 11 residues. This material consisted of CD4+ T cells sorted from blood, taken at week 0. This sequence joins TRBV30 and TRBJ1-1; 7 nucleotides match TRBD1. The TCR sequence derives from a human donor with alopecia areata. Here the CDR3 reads CASQGGTEAFF. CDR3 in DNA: TGTGCTTCTCAGGGGGGCACTGAAGCTTTCTTT. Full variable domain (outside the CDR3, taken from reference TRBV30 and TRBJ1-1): SQTIHQWPATLVQPVGSPLSLECTVEGTSNPNLYWYRQAAGRGLQLLFYSVGIGQISSEVPQNLSASRPQDRQFILSSKKLLLSDSGFYLCASQGGTEAFFGQGTRLTVV.